This T cell receptor beta chain was retrieved from a study of molecular identifiers for immune sequencing clone quantification. Study-level points and caveats: Identical barcode-sharing TCR molecules could lead to underestimated sizes for highly expanded clones. Reports indicate spiked Jurkat TCR RNA from one cell could be found among 900,000 to 1,000,000 naive cells.

Germline V gives CDR1 SEHNR, CDR2 FQNEAQ (reference sequence). J gave up 4 bases and V 2 bases, and 5 bases lay outside the gene matches. This CDR3 is 15 amino acids long. This clonotype was detected ten times or more. No antigen is known for it. Listed TCR primers, together with previously described methods, were used for the bulk TCR libraries. TCRdb analysed the PCR reads with MiXCR anew, one entry per CDR3 protein. Seen here are a few hundred thousand distinct CDR3 sequences, about a fifth observed once, and the top ten hold approximately 0.84%. The CD8+CD4-CCR7+CD45RA+ phenotype defined the sorted naive CD8 T cells.

The specimen sequenced was naive CD8+ T cells from blood, with Jurkat cell RNA spiked in. Subset denoted: FACS-sorted CD8+CD4-CCR7+CD45RA+ naive T cells. This rearrangement joins TRBV7-9 to TRBJ2-1, with 7 bases identical to TRBD2. This TCR was sampled from a human donor in good health. Some libraries in this study had Jurkat cell RNA spiked in. The CDR3 sequence: CASSLSSSGYNEQFF. CDR3 nucleotides: TGTGCCAGCAGCTTATCCTCTAGCGGTTACAATGAGCAGTTCTTC.